This T cell receptor beta chain was captured by sequencing in a study of blood T cell repertoires in COVID-19 (dated by TCRdb to the early 2020s). Notes on the research overall: The collaborator samples originated in the United States, Italy and Spain and spanned the acute and convalescent phases of COVID-19. The prospective study material was composed of cDNA or gDNA derived from T cells, B-cell-depleted T cells, or PBMCs. The dataset comprised deeply sampled blood TCRbeta repertoires from subjects exposed to, actively infected with, or recovered from COVID-19. Where available, HLA class I and class II types were obtained from metadata supplied by the sample provider rather than from assay-based typing. The sample metadata nearly always contained a de-identified subject ID, COVID-19 status, age in years and sex. The repertoires were released in a freely available public database meant as a resource for research on the immune response to SARS-CoV-2. Samples came from the ongoing ImmuneRACE study (first 160 participants) plus 1,254 subjects from 6 global collaborators. General findings and caveats noted by the study authors: How much clinical and demographic metadata was included differed by source and by participant, and the metadata was provided uncurated.

Whole blood was collected in K2EDTA tubes by collaborating institutions according to the institutions' own protocols. For TCRbeta analysis, collaborators shipped samples as frozen whole blood, isolated PBMCs, or DNA extracted from either of those sample types. For this clone: Its cognate antigen has yet to be identified. Base qualities are not recorded, but no much larger clone differs from it by a single base.

TCRbeta CDR3 regions were amplified from genomic DNA by means of the immunoSEQ Assay, a bias-controlled multiplex PCR. From the authors' description of their analysis: Within the assay, amplification of reference gene primers was used to estimate how many nucleated cells each sample contained. To quantify the absolute abundance of each unique TCRbeta CDR3 rearrangement, sequence reads were collapsed and filtered. For each sample, productive Simpson clonality was calculated as the square root of Simpson's diversity index over productive rearrangements. Here the immuneACCESS table is served through TCRdb, limited to in-frame sequences with V and J called. Missing clones are a known gap in these copies; in checked studies unresolved V genes cover under half, and the rest lacks a known reason. The DNA gave D and trimming, while V, J and clone size come from that table. The sample table holds more than 150,000 clones, of which about 89% were seen once. The top ten clones comprise approximately 2.7% of the sample.

V was cut back by 2 bases and J by 1 base, leaving a gap of 8 bases between them. Reading the germline V gene gives CDR1 MNHEY and CDR2 SVGAGI. From cysteine to phenylalanine, the CDR3 is 14 amino acids long. CDR3 DNA is the only sequence kept; it has 42 bases, read in frame from the first base. Sequencing was performed on peripheral blood. The chain couples TRBV6-5 to TRBJ1-1; the D gene is perhaps TRBD1, from 5 matching bases. The clonotype was recovered from a man aged 40-55 years with active or convalescent COVID-19. CDR3 protein: CASSYRGGNTEAFF. The DNA sequence is as follows: TGTGCCAGCAGTTACCGGGGGGGGAACACTGAAGCTTTCTTT.